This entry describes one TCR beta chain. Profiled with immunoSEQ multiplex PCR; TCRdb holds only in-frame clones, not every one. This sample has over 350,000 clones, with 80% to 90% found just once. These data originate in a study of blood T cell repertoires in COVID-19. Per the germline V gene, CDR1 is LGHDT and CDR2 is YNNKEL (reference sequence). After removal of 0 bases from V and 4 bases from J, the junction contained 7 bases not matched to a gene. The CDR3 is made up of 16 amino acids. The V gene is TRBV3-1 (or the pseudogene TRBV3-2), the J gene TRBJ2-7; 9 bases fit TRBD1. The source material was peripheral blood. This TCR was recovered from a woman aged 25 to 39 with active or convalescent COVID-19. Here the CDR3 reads CASSQDSGQGNYEQYF. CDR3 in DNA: TGTGCCAGCAGCCAAGACTCGGGACAGGGAAATTACGAGCAGTACTTC.